This T cell receptor beta chain emerged from a study of yellow fever vaccine responses in identical twins. General study findings and limits: Twins reportedly showed a vaccine T cell response that seemed partly convergent and partly personalized.

As regards this clonotype: No antigen is known for it.

TCRdb called the RT-PCR reads again in MiXCR, with one record for every CDR3 protein. The sample has roughly 2,800 distinct CDR3 sequences, approximately 80% seen once. Looked up from germline, CDR1 is MNHEY and CDR2 is SVGEGT. This CDR3 has 15 residues. V lost 2 bases and J lost 3, with 10 bases in between. The chain employs TRBV6-2 or TRBV6-3 and TRBJ2-2; D may be TRBD2 (6 bases). The sequences come from T cells from blood (PBMCs), unsorted or a sorted subset (not recorded which), collected before or after yellow fever vaccination (not recorded which). This clonotype was sampled from a female donor who received the yellow fever vaccine. The CDR3 region is CASSYGGVDTGELFF. The CDR3 DNA sequence: TGTGCCAGCAGTTACGGCGGGGTGGACACCGGGGAGCTGTTTTTT.